This record looks at one TCR beta chain sequence and its context. The CDR3 totals 14 residues. Germline values: CDR1 SGHRS, CDR2 YFSETQ. V shed 0 bases and J shed 3 bases, with 6 bases lying between them. Donors counted as nominally healthy when sampled, yet unrecorded immune exposures were likely. This sample is drawn from a study of cytomegalovirus exposure and HLA in healthy donors. The PCR employed 60 Vbeta primers together with 13 Jbeta primers. Profiling relied on immunoSEQ multiplex PCR, and the TCRdb table lists in-frame clones only, not all of them. The repertoire has 100,000 or so clones, roughly 85% of them found once; the top ten carry 2% to 3%.

The sequencing sample was made of PBMCs. The source of this sequence is a man aged 40-55 years in good health and CMV-seronegative. This chain links TRBV5-1 with TRBJ1-4; D gene ambiguous. The CDR3 reads CASSLGEANEKLFF. CDR3 sequence (DNA): TGCGCCAGCAGCTTGGGTGAGGCTAATGAAAAACTGTTTTTT.